A single sample is the source of the 21 T cell receptor beta chains below, sequenced in a study of cytomegalovirus exposure and HLA in healthy donors. A multiplex PCR was run with 60 Vbeta primers and 13 Jbeta primers. Method: immunoSEQ multiplex PCR; TCRdb's copy keeps in-frame clones and lacks some. The sample totals some 52,000 clones. The sample consisted of PBMCs. These receptors came from an older woman in good health and CMV-seropositive.

With regard to this clone: This sample also contains other DNA sequences that code for the same CDR3. The rearrangement uses TRBV9 and TRBJ1-1; no firm D call. Deletions cut 1 base from V and 1 base from J, with 5 bases between. The CDR3 length is 13 residues. Germline values: CDR1 SGDLS, CDR2 YYNGEE. The CDR3 coding sequence is TGTGCCAGCAGCGTAAGAGGGAACACTGAAGCTTTCTTT. Translation: CASSVRGNTEAFF.

The gene calls are TRBV11-3 and TRBJ1-6; D gene unclear. This CDR3 has 17 amino acids. Trimming shortened V by 5 bases and J by 5 bases, and 19 bases separated the two germline ends. The germline gives CDR1 SGHNT, CDR2 YENEEA. The CDR3 spells CASSPRPPWRDNSPLHF. DNA for the CDR3: TGTGCCAGCAGCCCCAGGCCCCCGTGGCGAGATAATTCACCCCTCCACTTT.

A word on this clone: The identical CDR3 is also encoded by other nucleotide sequences in the sample. The chain couples TRBV18 to TRBJ1-6, with D unclear. The length of the CDR3 is 15 residues. Germline V gene lookup returns CDR1 KGHSH and CDR2 LQKENI. V lost 5 bases and J lost 2, with 10 bases in between. CDR3 residues: CASSSTGAYNSPLHF. The DNA of the CDR3 is TGTGCCAGCTCATCGACGGGAGCCTATAATTCACCCCTCCACTTT.

The chain has TRBV7-9 and TRBJ2-7; D is uncertain. The germline V gene encodes CDR1 SEHNR and CDR2 FQNEAQ (reference sequence). Deletions cut 4 bases from V and 4 bases from J, with 17 bases between. The CDR3 sequence is 15 residues long. CDR3 sequence reads: CASSSPTGALYEQYF. The CDR3 DNA reads as TGTGCCAGCAGCTCACCTACCGGAGCCTTATACGAGCAGTACTTC.

This chain's CDR3 is CASSLGAGATYEQYF. As DNA, the CDR3 is TGCGCCAGCAGCCTCGGGGCAGGGGCTACCTACGAGCAGTACTTC. The V gene is TRBV5-1, the J gene TRBJ2-7; tentative D call: TRBD1 (6 bases). The germline CDR1 and CDR2 sequences are SGHRS and YFSETQ. V was cut by 4 bases and J by 2 bases, with 16 bases left in between. The CDR3 runs 15 residues.

The chain employs TRBV11-3 and TRBJ2-1; 9 nucleotides align to TRBD2. This CDR3 contains 13 residues. Per the germline V gene, CDR1 is SGHNT and CDR2 is YENEEA. Trimming cost V 3 bases and J 12 bases; bases outside gene matches: 6. The CDR3: CASSLGRGGVQFF. The CDR3 coding sequence is TGTGCCAGCAGCTTGGGGCGGGGGGGTGTGCAGTTCTTC.

The chain employs TRBV6-1 and TRBJ1-2; D possibly corresponds to TRBD1 (6 bases). The ends were cut back, 4 bases at V and 8 bases at J, with 26 bases in the middle. This CDR3 has 17 residues. Germline V gives CDR1 MNHNS, CDR2 SASEGT. CDR3 residues: CASSASPETGRVGGYTF. Written as DNA, the CDR3 is TGTGCCAGCAGTGCAAGTCCTGAAACAGGGAGGGTAGGGGGCTACACCTTC.

The chain combines TRBV25-1 with TRBJ1-2; possibly TRBD1 for D (6 bases). There are 13 residues in the CDR3. V lost 8 bases and J 5 bases, leaving 15 bases between the germline ends. Germline V gives CDR1 MGHDK, CDR2 SYGVNS. The CDR3 DNA reads as TGTGCCAGCGGACCCGGGACACCTTATGGCTACACCTTC. It yields the protein CASGPGTPYGYTF.

This chain connects TRBV28 to TRBJ2-7; D is unclear. V lost 5 bases and J lost 5, with 7 bases in between. Germline lookup yields CDR1 MDHEN and CDR2 SYDVKM. The CDR3 totals 11 residues. This chain's CDR3 is CASSPFNEQYF. CDR3 nucleotides: TGTGCCAGCAGTCCATTCAACGAGCAGTACTTC.

The CDR3 reads CASSYADTNTEAFF. DNA for the CDR3: TGTGCCAGCAGTTACGCAGACACGAACACTGAAGCTTTCTTT. V usage is TRBV6-6 and J usage is TRBJ1-1; no clear D. The CDR3 contains 14 residues. Germline CDR1 MNHNY, CDR2 SVGAGI (reference sequence). V was pared by 2 bases and J by 1 base, with 8 bases between.

CDR3 coding DNA: TGTGCCAGCAGCTTTGAACGGGTGACCTACAATGAGCAGTTCTTC. Protein sequence: CASSFERVTYNEQFF. This chain joins TRBV7-6 and TRBJ2-1, with D unclear. Germline loops: CDR1 SGHVS, CDR2 FNYEAQ. V was clipped by 3 bases and J by 2 bases, with 11 bases between them. This CDR3 has 15 residues. Full variable domain (rest looked up from reference TRBV7-6 and TRBJ2-1): GAGVSQSPRYKVTKRGQDVALRCDPISGHVSLYWYRQALGQGPEFLTYFNYEAQQDKSGLPNDRFSAERPEGSISTLTIQRTEQRDSAMYRCASSFERVTYNEQFFGPGTRLTVL.

The V and J genes are TRBV2 and TRBJ2-7; 12 bases line up with TRBD2. This CDR3 has 16 amino acids. Germline CDR1 is SNHLY and CDR2 is FYNNEI. The ends lost 6 bases at V and 0 bases at J; junction bases unmatched: 6. In DNA form, the CDR3 reads TGTGCCAGCAGAAGTACTAGCGGGGGGCCCTCCTACGAGCAGTACTTC. This codes for CASRSTSGGPSYEQYF.

The J gene is TRBJ1-1, the V gene TRBV6-1; D not resolved. Trimming cost V 0 bases and J 0 bases, with 14 bases left between them. Germline lookup yields CDR1 MNHNS and CDR2 SASEGT. The CDR3 consists of 17 residues. Written as DNA, the CDR3 is TGTGCCAGCAGTGAAGCAGTGGTACAGTCAATGAACACTGAAGCTTTCTTT. Its protein product is CASSEAVVQSMNTEAFF.

With respect to this clone: The junction differs from germline at one of its ends, possibly a read error. The chain recombines TRBV5-1 with TRBJ1-1, with 9 positions matching TRBD1. The CDR3 has 16 residues. CDR1 SGHRS and CDR2 YFSETQ come from the germline V gene. CDR3 DNA: TGCGCCAGCAGCCCGGACCGGGACAGGGTGAAAACTGAAGCTTTCTTT. This encodes CASSPDRDRVKTEAFF.

The genes are TRBV27 and TRBJ1-6; 7 nucleotides align to TRBD1. The CDR3 has 14 amino acids. V was clipped by 7 bases and J by 7 bases; unmatched bases: 7. Germline V gene sequence: CDR1 MNHEY, CDR2 SMNVEV (reference sequence). The CDR3: CASTFQGGNSPLHF. The DNA for the CDR3 is TGTGCCAGCACCTTCCAGGGGGGCAATTCACCCCTCCACTTT.

The chain combines TRBV5-1 with TRBJ1-1; D uncertain. Germline V gene sequence: CDR1 SGHRS, CDR2 YFSETQ. CDR3 length: 14 amino acids. V was trimmed by 4 bases and J by 3 bases, leaving 13 bases between them. The CDR3 coding sequence is TGCGCCAGCAGCCCGATGGTCGGGGACACTGAAGCTTTCTTT. Its translation is CASSPMVGDTEAFF.

In nucleotides, the CDR3 is TGTGCCAGTCGGACAGGAGTAAACACCGGGGAGCTGTTTTTT. It yields the protein CASRTGVNTGELFF. The chain employs TRBV19 and TRBJ2-2; 7 bases are a match to TRBD1. CDR1 is LNHDA, CDR2 SQIVND, per germline (reference sequence). V was pared by 8 bases and J by 2 bases, with 5 bases of the junction left unmatched. The CDR3 spans 14 residues.

The chain joins TRBV29-1 to TRBJ2-7, with TRBD1 matching over 8 bases. The trim removed 3 bases at V and 3 bases at J, leaving 10 bases unmatched. The CDR3 sequence is 15 residues long. Per germline, CDR1 SQVTM and CDR2 ANQGSEA. The CDR3 protein is CSVELGTGPHYEQYF. The DNA for the CDR3 is TGCAGCGTTGAGTTGGGGACAGGCCCCCACTACGAGCAGTACTTC.

This sequence joins TRBV6-5 and TRBJ2-2; D gene ambiguous. Germline lookup yields CDR1 MNHEY and CDR2 SVGAGI. The CDR3 length is 15 residues. V lost 2 bases and J lost 2, with 9 bases in between. The CDR3 here is CASSYASLNTGELFF. The CDR3 nucleotides are TGTGCCAGCAGTTACGCATCCCTAAACACCGGGGAGCTGTTTTTT.

This chain connects TRBV7-2 to TRBJ2-2; 7 bases agree with TRBD1. Germline CDR1 reads SGHTA; CDR2 reads FQGNSA. The trim removed 5 bases at V and 5 bases at J, leaving 2 bases unmatched. The length of the CDR3 is 13 residues. In nucleotides, the CDR3 is TGTGCCAGCAGCCAACAGGGGACCGGGGAGCTGTTTTTT. It translates to CASSQQGTGELFF.

The CDR3 here is CATSRGSYNEQFF. In nucleotides, the CDR3 is TGTGCCACCAGCAGAGGGAGCTACAATGAGCAGTTCTTC. V is TRBV15 and J is TRBJ2-1; D ambiguous. The CDR3 loop spans 13 amino acids. V lost 1 base and J 3 bases, leaving 4 bases between the germline ends. Germline lookup yields CDR1 LNHNV and CDR2 YYDKDF (reference sequence).